Below, 10 T cell receptor beta chains from the same sample are listed, as sequenced in a study of blood T cell repertoires in COVID-19. The data were produced by immunoSEQ multiplex PCR, yet TCRdb's version contains in-frame clones alone and is incomplete. In the table there are about 330,000 clones, 80% to 95% of which are singletons. The sample comprised PBMCs or T cells enriched from blood (not recorded which). The source is a woman aged 25-40 years who had recovered from COVID-19.

The gene calls are TRBV6-5 and TRBJ2-6; D is perhaps TRBD1 (5 bases). The CDR3 contains 15 residues. Germline-derived CDR1 and CDR2 are MNHEY and SVGAGI. The V end was cut by 6 bases, the J end by 0 bases, with 9 bases between. The CDR3 DNA is TGTGCCAGCAGGCCGACAGACTCTGGGGCCAACGTCCTGACTTTC. Its protein product is CASRPTDSGANVLTF.

The chain employs TRBV4-2 and TRBJ1-3; D may be TRBD1 (6 bases). V was clipped by 2 bases and J by 4 bases, with 18 bases between them. This CDR3 has 17 amino acids. Per the germline V gene, CDR1 is LGHNA and CDR2 is YNFKEQ. CDR3 coding DNA: TGTGCCAGCAGCCAACTAGGACAGACTATCTTAGGAAACACCATATATTTT. Translated: CASSQLGQTILGNTIYF.

The chain recombines TRBV28 with TRBJ1-4; D possibly corresponds to TRBD1 (6 bases). The CDR3 runs 13 residues. Germline loops: CDR1 MDHEN, CDR2 SYDVKM. Trimming cost V 8 bases and J 8 bases, with 15 bases left between them. The CDR3 protein is CASRGGGLEKLFF. CDR3 bases: TGTGCCAGCCGGGGAGGGGGTCTCGAAAAACTGTTTTTT.

The V call is TRBV7-3, the J call TRBJ2-3, with 9 bases that match TRBD2. Germline CDR1 SGHTA, CDR2 FQGTGA. The CDR3 is made up of 15 amino acids. V shed 5 bases, J shed 5 bases, and the junction held 8 bases outside the gene matches. CDR3 sequence: CASSRAGGGGDTQYF. For the CDR3, the DNA is TGTGCCAGCAGCCGAGCGGGAGGAGGGGGAGATACGCAGTATTTT.

The chain is built from TRBV30 and TRBJ2-3, with TRBD1 identical over 7 bases. V lost 4 bases to trimming and J lost 4 bases; unmatched junction nucleotides: 2. Per the germline V gene, CDR1 is GTSNPN and CDR2 is SVGIG (reference sequence). The CDR3 is 12 residues long. CDR3 amino acids: CAWTTGADTQYF. In nucleotides, the CDR3 is TGTGCCTGGACTACAGGGGCAGATACGCAGTATTTT.

This sequence joins TRBV11-2 and TRBJ1-5; D is ambiguous. Trimming removed 2 bases at V and 4 bases at J, with 6 bases between. This CDR3 is built from 13 residues. Per the germline V gene, CDR1 is SGHAT and CDR2 is FQNNGV. The CDR3, as DNA: TGTGCCAGCAGCTTAAACCGGAATCAGCCCCAGCATTTT. Translation gives CASSLNRNQPQHF.

The rearrangement links TRBV28 to TRBJ2-3; D uncertain. This CDR3 is built from 12 residues. The V and J ends lost 1 base and 4 bases respectively, with 3 bases between them. Germline values: CDR1 MDHEN, CDR2 SYDVKM. The CDR3 nucleotides read TGTGCCAGCAGTTTATCAGCAGATACGCAGTATTTT. This sequence encodes CASSLSADTQYF.

There are a few counts of this clone. This chain's CDR3 is CASSQDRGSTEAFF. The CDR3 DNA follows: TGTGCCAGCAGTCAAGACAGGGGGAGCACTGAAGCTTTCTTT. The chain joins TRBV6-4 to TRBJ1-1; 9 bases match TRBD1. CDR3 size: 14 residues. Germline CDR1 is MRHNA and CDR2 is SNTAGT. V dropped 5 bases and J dropped 4; count of bases not matched to a gene: 5.

CDR3 amino acids: CAISEVGGFNNEQFF. CDR3 nucleotides: TGTGCCATCAGTGAGGTGGGAGGGTTCAACAATGAGCAGTTCTTC. The gene calls are TRBV10-3 and TRBJ2-1; 7 bases are a match to TRBD2. The CDR3 runs 15 residues. Germline CDR1 and CDR2: ENHRY and SYGVKD. V lost 2 bases, J lost 5 bases, and 6 bases stayed unmatched.

The chain combines TRBV5-6 with TRBJ2-7; TRBD2 aligns across 9 bases. Trimming at V came to 1 base and at J to 6 bases, leaving 8 bases not matched to a gene. Germline V gives CDR1 SGHDT, CDR2 YYEEEE. The CDR3 has 15 amino acids. Written as DNA, the CDR3 is TGTGCCAGCAGCTTGTTGGTAGCGGGGGAGCGCGAGCAGTACTTC. Translated, it gives CASSLLVAGEREQYF.